The subject of this entry is one T cell receptor (beta chain). Its antigen remains unidentified. The primer mix had 60 Vbeta and 13 Jbeta primers. Here immunoSEQ multiplex PCR was the method, and the copy in TCRdb shows in-frame clones only, minus some. This sample has about 130,000 clones, with around 85% found just once. This sample is drawn from a study of cytomegalovirus exposure and HLA in healthy donors. About the study: A preliminary data release comprised 80 million or so unique TCRs obtained from HLA-typed donors.

Healthy individuals who donated bone marrow served as the donors. Study conclusions and caveats: V- and J-gene trimming in TCR beta was tied to a missense DCLRE1C variant by an analysis performed later.

The CDR3 runs 15 residues. This TCR derives from a woman in her twenties or thirties in good health and CMV-seropositive. Source material: PBMCs. The chain couples TRBV21-1 to TRBJ2-5; the table calls TRBD1, which could not be checked here. TRBV21-1 is reported as a pseudogene. DNA of the CDR3: TGTGCCAGCAGCTCCCGGGACAGGGTAGAAGAGACCCAGTACTTC. Its protein product is CASSSRDRVEETQYF.